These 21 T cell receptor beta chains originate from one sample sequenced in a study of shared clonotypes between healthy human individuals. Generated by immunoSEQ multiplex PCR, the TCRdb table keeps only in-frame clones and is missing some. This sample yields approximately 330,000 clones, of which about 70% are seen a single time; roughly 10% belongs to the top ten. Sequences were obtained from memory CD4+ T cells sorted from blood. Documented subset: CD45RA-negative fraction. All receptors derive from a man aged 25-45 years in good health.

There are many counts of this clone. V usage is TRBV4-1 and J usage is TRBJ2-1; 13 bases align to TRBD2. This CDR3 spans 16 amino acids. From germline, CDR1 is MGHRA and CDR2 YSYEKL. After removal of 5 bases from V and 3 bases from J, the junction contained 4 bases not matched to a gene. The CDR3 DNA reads TGCGCCAGCAGCTTTCGGACTAGCGGGAGCTACAATGAGCAGTTCTTC. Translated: CASSFRTSGSYNEQFF.

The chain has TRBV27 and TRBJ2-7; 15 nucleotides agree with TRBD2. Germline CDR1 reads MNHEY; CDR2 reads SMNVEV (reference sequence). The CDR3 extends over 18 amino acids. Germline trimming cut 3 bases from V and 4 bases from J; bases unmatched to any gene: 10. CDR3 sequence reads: CASSFSIRTSGRAYEQYF. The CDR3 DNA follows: TGTGCCAGCAGTTTTTCGATCCGGACTAGCGGGAGGGCGTACGAGCAGTACTTC.

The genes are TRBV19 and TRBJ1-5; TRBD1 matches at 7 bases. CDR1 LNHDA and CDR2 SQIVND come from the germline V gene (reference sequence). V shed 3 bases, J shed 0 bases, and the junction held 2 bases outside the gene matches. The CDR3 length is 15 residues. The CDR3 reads CASSIGQASNQPQHF. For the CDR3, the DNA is TGTGCCAGTAGTATTGGACAGGCTAGCAATCAGCCCCAGCATTTT. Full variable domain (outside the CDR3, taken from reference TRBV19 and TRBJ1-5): DGGITQSPKYLFRKEGQNVTLSCEQNLNHDAMYWYRQDPGQGLRLIYYSQIVNDFQKGDIAEGYSVSREKKESFPLTVTSAQKNPTAFYLCASSIGQASNQPQHFGDGTRLSIL.

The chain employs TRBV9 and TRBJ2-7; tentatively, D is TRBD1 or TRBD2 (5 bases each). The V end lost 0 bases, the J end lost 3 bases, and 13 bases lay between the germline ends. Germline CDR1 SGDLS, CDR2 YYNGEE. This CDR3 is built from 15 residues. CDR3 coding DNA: TGTGCCAGCAGCGTAGGTCTCGGGACCAACTACGAGCAGTACTTC. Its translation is CASSVGLGTNYEQYF. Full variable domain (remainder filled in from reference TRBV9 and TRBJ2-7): DSGVTQTPKHLITATGQRVTLRCSPRSGDLSVYWYQQSLDQGLQFLIQYYNGEERAKGNILERFSAQQFPDLHSELNLSSLELGDSALYFCASSVGLGTNYEQYFGPGTRLTVT.

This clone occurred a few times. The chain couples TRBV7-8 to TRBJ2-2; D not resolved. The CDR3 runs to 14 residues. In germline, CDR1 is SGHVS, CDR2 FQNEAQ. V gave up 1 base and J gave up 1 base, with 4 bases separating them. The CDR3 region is CASSLGGNTGELFF. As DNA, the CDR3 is TGTGCCAGCAGCTTAGGCGGGAACACCGGGGAGCTGTTTTTT. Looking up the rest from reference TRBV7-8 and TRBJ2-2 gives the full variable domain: GAGVSQSPRYKVAKRGQDVALRCDPISGHVSLFWYQQALGQGPEFLTYFQNEAQLDKSGLPSDRFFAERPEGSVSTLKIQRTQQEDSAVYLCASSLGGNTGELFFGEGSRLTVL.

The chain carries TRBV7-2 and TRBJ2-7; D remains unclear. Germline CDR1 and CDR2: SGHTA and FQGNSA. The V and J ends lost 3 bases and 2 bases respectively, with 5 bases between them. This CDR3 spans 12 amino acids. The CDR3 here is CASSFPTYEQYF. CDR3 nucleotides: TGTGCCAGCAGCTTTCCCACCTACGAGCAGTACTTC.

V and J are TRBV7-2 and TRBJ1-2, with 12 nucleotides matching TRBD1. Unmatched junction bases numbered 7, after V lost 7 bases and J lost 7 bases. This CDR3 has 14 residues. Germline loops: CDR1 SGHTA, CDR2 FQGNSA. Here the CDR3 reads CASNIGTGGFGYTF. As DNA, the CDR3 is TGTGCCAGCAACATAGGGACAGGGGGCTTTGGCTACACCTTC.

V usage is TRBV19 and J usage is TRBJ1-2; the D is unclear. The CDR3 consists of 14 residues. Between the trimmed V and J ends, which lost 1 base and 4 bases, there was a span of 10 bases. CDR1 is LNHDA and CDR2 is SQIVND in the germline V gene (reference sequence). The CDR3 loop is CASSIGQRPYGYTF. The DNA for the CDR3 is TGTGCCAGTAGTATAGGACAACGGCCCTATGGCTACACCTTC.

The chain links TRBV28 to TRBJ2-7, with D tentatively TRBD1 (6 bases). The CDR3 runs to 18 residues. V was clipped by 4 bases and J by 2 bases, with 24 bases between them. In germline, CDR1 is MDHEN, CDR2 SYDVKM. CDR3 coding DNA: TGTGCCAGCAGTTCTTACCAATACCGCAGGGGTTCGGCCTACGAGCAGTACTTC. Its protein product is CASSSYQYRRGSAYEQYF.

CDR3 protein: CASSLTLGRENEQFF. The CDR3 bases are TGTGCCAGCAGCTTAACGTTAGGGAGGGAGAATGAGCAGTTCTTC. This chain uses TRBV11-2 with TRBJ2-1; TRBD2 agrees at 7 bases. Germline CDR1 is SGHAT and CDR2 is FQNNGV. J gave up 7 bases and V 2 bases, and 8 bases lay outside the gene matches. The length of the CDR3 is 15 residues.

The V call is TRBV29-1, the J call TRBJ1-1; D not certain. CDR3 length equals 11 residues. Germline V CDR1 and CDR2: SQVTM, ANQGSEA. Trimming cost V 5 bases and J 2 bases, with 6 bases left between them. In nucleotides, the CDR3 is TGCAGCGTTTCTAAAAACACTGAAGCTTTCTTT. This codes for CSVSKNTEAFF.

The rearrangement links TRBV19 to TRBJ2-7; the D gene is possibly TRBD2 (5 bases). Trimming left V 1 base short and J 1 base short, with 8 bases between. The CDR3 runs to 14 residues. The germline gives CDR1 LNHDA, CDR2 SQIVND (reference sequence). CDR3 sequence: CASSIAEGSYEQYF. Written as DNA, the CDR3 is TGTGCCAGTAGTATAGCCGAGGGATCCTACGAGCAGTACTTC.

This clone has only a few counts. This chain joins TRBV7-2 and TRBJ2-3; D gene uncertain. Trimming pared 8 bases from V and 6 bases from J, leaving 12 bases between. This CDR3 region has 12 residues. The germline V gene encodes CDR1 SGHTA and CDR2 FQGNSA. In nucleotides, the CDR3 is TGTGCCAGCGGATCCAAGTACGATACGCAGTATTTT. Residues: CASGSKYDTQYF.

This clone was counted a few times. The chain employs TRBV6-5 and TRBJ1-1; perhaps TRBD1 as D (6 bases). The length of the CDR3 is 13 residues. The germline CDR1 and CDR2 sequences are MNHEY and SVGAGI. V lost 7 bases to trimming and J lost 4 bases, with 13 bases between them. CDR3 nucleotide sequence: TGTGCCAGCAACCACAGGGAATTCACTGAAGCTTTCTTT. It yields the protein CASNHREFTEAFF.

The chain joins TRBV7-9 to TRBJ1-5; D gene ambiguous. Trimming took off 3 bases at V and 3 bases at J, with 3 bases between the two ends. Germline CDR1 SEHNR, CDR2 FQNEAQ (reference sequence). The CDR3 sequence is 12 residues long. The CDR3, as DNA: TGTGCCAGCAGCTTGGACAATCAGCCCCAGCATTTT. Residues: CASSLDNQPQHF.

CDR3 amino acids: CASRETGVSGYTF. The CDR3 bases are TGTGCCAGCAGAGAGACAGGGGTCTCTGGCTACACCTTC. The genes are TRBV25-1 and TRBJ1-2, with 8 bases aligning to TRBD1. The CDR3 runs 13 residues. V shed 6 bases, J shed 7 bases, and the junction held 7 bases outside the gene matches. Per the germline V gene, CDR1 is MGHDK and CDR2 is SYGVNS.

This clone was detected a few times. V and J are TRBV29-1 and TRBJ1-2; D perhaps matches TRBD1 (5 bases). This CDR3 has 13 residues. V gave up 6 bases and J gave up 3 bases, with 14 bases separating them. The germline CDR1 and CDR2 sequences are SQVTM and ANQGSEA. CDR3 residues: CSVARARDYGYTF. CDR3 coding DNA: TGCAGCGTCGCCAGGGCCCGGGACTATGGCTACACCTTC.

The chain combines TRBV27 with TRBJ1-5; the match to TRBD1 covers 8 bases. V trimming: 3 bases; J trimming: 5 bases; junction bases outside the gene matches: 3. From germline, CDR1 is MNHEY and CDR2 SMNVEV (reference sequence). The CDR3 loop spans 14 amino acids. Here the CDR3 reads CASSFRGLDQPQHF. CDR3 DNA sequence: TGTGCCAGCAGTTTCAGGGGGCTGGATCAGCCCCAGCATTTT.

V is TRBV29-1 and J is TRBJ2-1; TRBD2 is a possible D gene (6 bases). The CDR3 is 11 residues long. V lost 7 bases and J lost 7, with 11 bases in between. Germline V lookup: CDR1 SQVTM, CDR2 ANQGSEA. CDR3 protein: CSGRAGNEQFF. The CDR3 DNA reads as TGCAGCGGGAGGGCGGGGAATGAGCAGTTCTTC.

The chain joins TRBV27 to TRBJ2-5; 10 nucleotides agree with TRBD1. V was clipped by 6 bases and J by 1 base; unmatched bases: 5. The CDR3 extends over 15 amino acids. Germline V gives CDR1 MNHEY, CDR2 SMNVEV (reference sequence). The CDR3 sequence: CASRPGTGVQETQYF. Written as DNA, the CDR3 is TGTGCCAGCAGACCCGGGACAGGGGTCCAAGAGACCCAGTACTTC.

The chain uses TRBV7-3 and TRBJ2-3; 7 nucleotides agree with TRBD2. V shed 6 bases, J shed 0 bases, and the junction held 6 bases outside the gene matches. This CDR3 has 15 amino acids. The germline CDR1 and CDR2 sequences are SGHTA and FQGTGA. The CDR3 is CASRLAPVSTDTQYF. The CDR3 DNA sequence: TGTGCCAGCAGACTAGCGCCCGTTAGCACAGATACGCAGTATTTT.